The 20 T cell receptor beta chains reported below all come from one sample, sequenced in a study of cytomegalovirus exposure and HLA in healthy donors. Primers for the PCR totalled 60 Vbeta and 13 Jbeta. The data were produced by immunoSEQ multiplex PCR, yet TCRdb's version contains in-frame clones alone and is incomplete. Of 90,000 to 150,000 clones in the sample, around two thirds were seen once. The specimen sequenced was PBMCs. Receptors were obtained from a human donor in good health.

The V gene is TRBV9, the J gene TRBJ1-1; D is ambiguous. V dropped 0 bases and J dropped 1 base, with 4 bases sitting between them. The CDR3 has 13 residues. Looked up from germline, CDR1 is SGDLS and CDR2 is YYNGEE. For the CDR3, the DNA is TGTGCCAGCAGCGTAGCAGGGAACACTGAAGCTTTCTTT. Residues: CASSVAGNTEAFF.

The CDR3 bases are TGTGCCAGCAGCCCCGGAGTTGGGGGGGTACGAGGCTACGAGCAGTACTTC. Its protein is CASSPGVGGVRGYEQYF. V is TRBV27 and J is TRBJ2-7, with TRBD2 matching 7 bases. The CDR3 loop spans 17 amino acids. The junction had 17 bases not matched to a gene; V was cut back by 6 bases and J by 3 bases. Germline CDR1 and CDR2: MNHEY and SMNVEV (reference sequence).

This chain joins TRBV5-1 and TRBJ2-1, with TRBD2 as a possible D gene (5 bases). The germline gives CDR1 SGHRS, CDR2 YFSETQ. V gave up 4 bases and J gave up 9 bases, with 14 bases separating them. The CDR3 runs to 13 residues. CDR3 in DNA: TGCGCCAGCAGCCGCCCTAGAGAGGGTGAGCAGTTCTTC. It encodes CASSRPREGEQFF.

The chain carries TRBV10-3 and TRBJ2-7; the match to TRBD1 covers 8 bases. V gave up 10 bases and J gave up 7 bases; unmatched junction bases: 15. The CDR3 totals 14 residues. Germline V CDR1 and CDR2: ENHRY, SYGVKD. The CDR3 loop reads CATRPGTGGKEQYF. CDR3 nucleotides: TGTGCCACGCGCCCGGGGACAGGAGGGAAAGAGCAGTACTTC.

V and J are TRBV2 and TRBJ2-3, with no clear D. This CDR3 region has 11 residues. The germline V gene encodes CDR1 SNHLY and CDR2 FYNNEI. The V end lost 10 bases, the J end lost 3 bases, and 8 bases lay between the germline ends. The CDR3 coding sequence is TGTGCCACCCGGAGAACAGATACGCAGTATTTT. It specifies CATRRTDTQYF. Filled out from reference TRBV2 and TRBJ2-3, the complete variable domain reads EPEVTQTPSHQVTQMGQEVILRCVPISNHLYFYWYRQILGQKVEFLVSFYNNEISEKSEIFDDQFSVERPDGSNFTLKIRSTKLEDSAMYFCATRRTDTQYFGPGTRLTVL.

This clone occurred once. The V and J genes are TRBV28 and TRBJ2-3, with D hard to call. This CDR3 is built from 16 residues. V lost 4 bases, J lost 0 bases, and 14 bases lay in between. The germline V gene encodes CDR1 MDHEN and CDR2 SYDVKM. CDR3 sequence reads: CASSSYSQTSTDTQYF. CDR3 nucleotide sequence: TGTGCCAGCAGTTCATACAGCCAAACTAGCACAGATACGCAGTATTTT.

In its sample, this clone was seen a few times. The identical CDR3 is also encoded by other nucleotide sequences in the sample. This chain uses TRBV29-1 with TRBJ2-7, with 7 bases fitting TRBD1. The CDR3 has 13 amino acids. After removal of 1 base from V and 2 bases from J, the junction contained 2 bases not matched to a gene. The germline gives CDR1 SQVTM, CDR2 ANQGSEA. The CDR3 region is CSVEGQGAYEQYF. In DNA, the CDR3 is TGCAGCGTTGAAGGGCAGGGGGCCTACGAGCAGTACTTC.

The chain has TRBV19 and TRBJ1-5, with D maybe TRBD1 (5 bases). Germline-derived CDR1 and CDR2 are LNHDA and SQIVND (reference sequence). Trimming took 6 bases from V and 1 from J, leaving 10 bases between them. The CDR3 consists of 14 residues. The DNA of the CDR3 is TGTGCCAGTAGCAACAGGTCGAGCAATCAGCCCCAGCATTTT. Translated: CASSNRSSNQPQHF.

The chain recombines TRBV11-3 with TRBJ2-3; 12 nucleotides align to TRBD2. Trimming removed 4 bases from V and 4 bases from J; junction bases left unmatched: 3. CDR3 length: 15 amino acids. Germline-derived CDR1 and CDR2 are SGHNT and YENEEA. This CDR3 reads CASSWTSGVADTQYF. The CDR3 region has the DNA TGTGCCAGCAGCTGGACTAGCGGGGTCGCAGATACGCAGTATTTT.

The chain is built from TRBV5-1 and TRBJ2-3, with 11 bases that match TRBD2. The CDR3 contains 16 residues. The germline CDR1 and CDR2 sequences are SGHRS and YFSETQ. With V trimmed by 0 bases and J by 5 bases, 5 bases remained unmatched. CDR3 bases: TGCGCCAGCAGCTTGGGTCTAGCGGGGGGTCAAGATACGCAGTATTTT. It is translated as CASSLGLAGGQDTQYF.

The genes are TRBV27 and TRBJ2-3; D is ambiguous. The V end lost 2 bases, the J end lost 2 bases, and 8 bases lay between the germline ends. The CDR3 consists of 14 residues. Germline V gives CDR1 MNHEY, CDR2 SMNVEV (reference sequence). The DNA for the CDR3 is TGTGCCAGCAGTTTAGGGCGTCCCACAGATACGCAGTATTTT. The encoded protein is CASSLGRPTDTQYF.

This clone was detected only a few times. This sequence joins TRBV7-6 and TRBJ1-1, with TRBD1 as a possible D gene (6 bases). Trimming removed 2 bases at V and 6 bases at J, with 7 bases between. The CDR3 is made up of 12 amino acids. The germline CDR1 and CDR2 sequences are SGHVS and FNYEAQ. The CDR3 DNA reads as TGTGCCAGCAGCTTAAGGGGGTCTGAAGCTTTCTTT. Translation: CASSLRGSEAFF.

This sequence joins TRBV5-1 and TRBJ1-1; no definite D call. V lost 0 bases, J lost 1 base, and 10 bases lay in between. Germline values: CDR1 SGHRS, CDR2 YFSETQ. CDR3 length: 15 residues. Here the CDR3 DNA reads TGCGCCAGCAGCTTGGAGGAGGGTCAGAACACTGAAGCTTTCTTT. This encodes CASSLEEGQNTEAFF.

The gene calls are TRBV19 and TRBJ1-1; a possible D gene is TRBD1 (6 bases). Trimming removed 5 bases at V and 8 bases at J, with 15 bases between. This CDR3 is built from 13 residues. From germline, CDR1 is LNHDA and CDR2 SQIVND (reference sequence). The chain's CDR3 is CASSRGQKNEAFF. In DNA form, the CDR3 reads TGTGCCAGTAGTCGTGGACAGAAAAACGAAGCTTTCTTT.

The V and J genes are TRBV23-1 and TRBJ2-7, with D tentatively TRBD1 (5 bases). TRBV23-1 is placed among ORFs of uncertain function. The CDR3 runs 15 residues. Between the trimmed V and J ends, which lost 2 bases and 4 bases, there was a span of 15 bases. For the CDR3, the DNA is TGCGCCAGCAGTCAAATTGGGCAGGGTTGGTACGAGCAGTACTTC. It specifies CASSQIGQGWYEQYF.

The chain is built from TRBV9 and TRBJ2-6; a weak D match, TRBD2 (5 bases). CDR1 and CDR2 (germline): SGDLS, YYNGEE. The CDR3 has 16 amino acids. The V and J ends lost 2 bases and 2 bases respectively, with 11 bases between them. The CDR3 reads CASSVRTGTGANVLTF. As DNA, the CDR3 is TGTGCCAGCAGCGTTAGGACGGGGACTGGGGCCAACGTCCTGACTTTC.

By sample fraction, this clone is medium-sized. The chain employs TRBV6-6 and TRBJ1-1; D gene uncertain. This CDR3 comprises 13 residues. Germline values: CDR1 MNHNY, CDR2 SVGAGI (reference sequence). V lost 4 bases, J lost 5 bases, and 11 bases lay in between. The CDR3 sequence is CASSSFDETEAFF. In DNA form, the CDR3 reads TGTGCCAGCAGTTCCTTCGATGAGACTGAAGCTTTCTTT.

This clone has just a few counts. The CDR3 region has the DNA TGTGCCAGCAGTGAAGGGGGGACAGGGGCCTACGAGCAGTACTTC. Protein sequence: CASSEGGTGAYEQYF. The chain employs TRBV25-1 and TRBJ2-7, with TRBD1 matching 10 bases. The germline gives CDR1 MGHDK, CDR2 SYGVNS. CDR3 length: 15 residues. Trimming cost V 2 bases and J 2 bases; bases outside gene matches: 3.

This clone was seen a few times. The chain carries TRBV27 and TRBJ2-5, with TRBD2 identical over 8 bases. Trimming took 2 bases from V and 5 from J; bases not matched to a gene: 10. Germline CDR1 and CDR2: MNHEY and SMNVEV (reference sequence). The CDR3 is 16 amino acids. The CDR3 bases are TGTGCCAGCAGTTTAATAGGCGGGGGGACGACCGAGACCCAGTACTTC. This translates into CASSLIGGGTTETQYF.

The V call is TRBV29-1, the J call TRBJ2-5; a weak D match, TRBD1 (5 bases). The CDR3 runs to 13 residues. Trimming stripped 8 bases from V and 5 bases from J, with 18 bases between. Germline V gene lookup returns CDR1 SQVTM and CDR2 ANQGSEA. The DNA for the CDR3 is TGCAGCACGCACCAGGGCGGACGGGAGACCCAGTACTTC. It is translated as CSTHQGGRETQYF.